Listed below are T cell receptor beta chains from one sample, sequenced in a study of shared T cell receptors in the human thymus. Data came from immunoSEQ multiplex PCR; TCRdb stores just in-frame clones and leaves some out. The table shows about 660,000 clones, with around 87% occurring only once. These sequences were also reported in another study, on human thymus T cells.

The specimen was thymocytes. The source of these receptors is a boy less than two years old with a congenital heart defect. The CDR3 runs from the conserved cysteine through the conserved F or W. D genes are given only for firm matches. Clone size appears in some rows only: once, few, many, or a class for an expanded clone.

v_gene	abundance	d_gene	j_gene	CDR3aa	CDR3nt
TRBV11-2	.	TRBD2	TRBJ2-7	CASSPRAGGIYEQYF	TGTGCCAGCAGCCCAAGAGCGGGGGGCATTTACGAGCAGTACTTC
TRBV30	.	.	TRBJ1-2	CAWSGQPNYGYTF	TGTGCCTGGAGTGGACAACCGAACTATGGCTACACCTTC
TRBV4-1	.	TRBD2	TRBJ2-5	CASSQSSPSGKYQETQYF	TGCGCCAGCAGCCAATCGAGTCCTAGCGGGAAGTACCAAGAGACCCAGTACTTC
TRBV11-2	.	TRBD1	TRBJ2-7	CASSFYPGQNYEQYF	TGTGCCAGCAGCTTCTATCCGGGACAGAACTACGAGCAGTACTTC
TRBV12-5	.	.	TRBJ2-7	CASGPLAATGAYEQYF	TGTGCTAGTGGTCCACTCGCCGCTACAGGTGCCTACGAGCAGTACTTC
TRBV5-6	.	.	TRBJ1-6	CASSLWGRGNSPLHF	TGTGCCAGCAGCTTGTGGGGAAGGGGAAATTCACCCCTCCACTTT
TRBV9	.	.	TRBJ1-4	CASSVQGGDEKLFF	TGTGCCAGCAGCGTACAGGGAGGAGATGAAAAACTGTTTTTT
TRBV7-2	.	TRBD1	TRBJ1-1	CASSLVGGINTEAFF	TGTGCCAGCAGCTTAGTAGGGGGCATTAACACTGAAGCTTTCTTT
TRBV27	.	TRBD1	TRBJ1-5	CASSDRVNQPQHF	TGTGCCAGCAGTGACAGGGTAAACCAGCCCCAGCATTTT
TRBV5-6	.	.	TRBJ2-3	CASSLATLTDTQYF	TGTGCCAGCAGCTTGGCTACCCTCACAGATACGCAGTATTTT
TRBV4-3	.	TRBD1	TRBJ1-2	CASSHETGMEAYGYTF	TGCGCCAGCAGCCACGAGACAGGGATGGAGGCCTATGGCTACACCTTC
TRBV28	once	TRBD1	TRBJ2-2	CASSFEGGQGVSGELFF	TGTGCCAGCAGTTTTGAGGGGGGACAGGGAGTGTCCGGGGAGCTGTTTTTT
TRBV20-1	.	.	TRBJ1-1	CSAGGGSEAFF	TGCAGTGCGGGGGGGGGTTCTGAAGCTTTCTTT
TRBV7-8	.	.	TRBJ2-1	CASSSFGWQGNEQFF	TGTGCCAGCAGCTCCTTTGGCTGGCAGGGCAATGAGCAGTTCTTC
TRBV5-1	.	.	TRBJ1-4	CASSSKPGDNSEKLFF	TGCGCCAGCAGCTCGAAACCGGGGGATAATTCAGAAAAACTGTTTTTT
TRBV28	.	TRBD2	TRBJ2-3	CASRIAGCHTDTQYF	TGTGCCAGCAGGATAGCGGGATGCCACACAGATACGCAGTATTTT
TRBV28	.	.	TRBJ2-3	CASRLYPGDTQYF	TGTGCCAGCAGGTTGTATCCGGGGGATACGCAGTATTTT
TRBV19	once	TRBD2	TRBJ2-3	CASKTSGLTDTQYF	TGTGCCAGCAAGACTAGCGGGCTCACAGATACGCAGTATTTT
TRBV25-1	.	.	TRBJ2-7	CASSDPLAREQYF	TGTGCCAGCAGTGACCCTCTAGCACGCGAGCAGTACTTC
TRBV2	few	.	TRBJ1-3	CASSARSGNTIYF	TGTGCCAGCAGTGCGAGGTCTGGAAACACCATATATTTT
TRBV10-2	.	.	TRBJ2-3	CASSEAGQKNTQYF	TGCGCCAGCAGTGAGGCGGGGCAGAAGAATACGCAGTATTTT
TRBV15	few	TRBD2	TRBJ2-1	CATSSPGLAAASPLYNEQFF	TGTGCCACCAGCAGCCCGGGACTAGCGGCCGCGTCGCCACTTTACAATGAGCAGTTCTTC
TRBV6-6	.	.	TRBJ2-5	CASSYAPKRQETQYF	TGTGCCAGCAGTTACGCCCCCAAGCGCCAAGAGACCCAGTACTTC
TRBV15	.	TRBD1	TRBJ2-5	CATSRVVDRGHGETQYF	TGTGCCACCAGCAGAGTAGTGGACAGGGGGCATGGAGAGACCCAGTACTTC
TRBV7-2	.	.	TRBJ1-1	CASSLKDSEAFF	TGTGCCAGCAGCTTAAAGGACAGCGAAGCTTTCTTT
TRBV28	once	TRBD1	TRBJ1-4	CARMGQWGEKLFF	TGTGCCAGGATGGGACAGTGGGGTGAAAAACTGTTTTTT
TRBV10-3	.	TRBD1	TRBJ1-6	CAISEGGTGNSPLHF	TGTGCCATCAGTGAAGGGGGGACAGGGAATTCACCCCTCCACTTT
TRBV27	.	.	TRBJ1-4	CASSLGVRGTEKLFF	TGTGCCAGCAGTTTGGGAGTGAGGGGGACAGAAAAACTGTTTTTT
TRBV18	.	.	TRBJ1-1	CASSPGRGTEAFF	TGTGCCAGCTCACCGGGGAGGGGCACTGAAGCTTTCTTT
TRBV4-1	.	TRBD1	TRBJ1-1	CASSQGRRRGPTEAFF	TGCGCCAGCAGCCAAGGCCGCCGAAGGGGGCCCACTGAAGCTTTCTTT
TRBV7-9	.	.	TRBJ2-1	CASIRESYNEQFF	TGTGCCAGCATCAGGGAATCCTACAATGAGCAGTTCTTC
TRBV28	.	.	TRBJ2-7	CASSFPQGRRPYEQYF	TGTGCCAGCAGTTTCCCACAGGGTAGGAGACCCTACGAGCAGTACTTC
TRBV13	once	.	TRBJ2-7	CASSLTDRPTYEQYF	TGTGCCAGCAGCTTAACAGACCGTCCGACCTACGAGCAGTACTTC
TRBV5-6	.	TRBD1	TRBJ2-7	CASSLGQGGPYEQYF	TGTGCCAGCAGCTTGGGACAGGGGGGCCCCTACGAGCAGTACTTC
TRBV4-3	.	.	TRBJ2-7	CASSQGVGLIPYEQYF	TGCGCCAGCAGCCAAGGGGTTGGACTTATCCCCTACGAGCAGTACTTC
TRBV27	.	.	TRBJ1-2	CASRRWGSVGYGYTF	TGTGCCAGCCGGCGTTGGGGCTCGGTCGGGTATGGCTACACCTTC
TRBV10-1	.	.	TRBJ2-1	CASSNTGLHSYNEQFF	TGCGCCAGCAGTAATACGGGACTTCATTCCTACAATGAGCAGTTCTTC
TRBV18	.	TRBD1	TRBJ2-7	CASSALVRDRSYEQYF	TGTGCCAGCTCAGCGTTGGTACGGGACAGGTCCTACGAGCAGTACTTC
TRBV14	.	TRBD1	TRBJ2-4	CASSPHNYDRGKNIQYF	TGTGCCAGCAGCCCCCATAATTACGACAGGGGCAAAAACATTCAGTACTTC
TRBV11-2	.	.	TRBJ2-1	CASSPTRLTVGPNEQFF	TGTGCCAGCAGCCCTACAAGACTTACGGTGGGGCCTAATGAGCAGTTCTTC
TRBV6-5	.	.	TRBJ2-2	CASSYGLAGTGELFF	TGTGCCAGCAGTTACGGCCTAGCTGGTACCGGGGAGCTGTTTTTT